Presented here are 3 T cell receptor beta chains from one specimen sequenced in a study of breast tumors, draining lymph nodes, adjacent tissues. TCRdb re-derived calls from the multiplex PCR reads in MiXCR, one entry per CDR3 protein. The data hold 290,000 or so distinct CDR3 sequences, with roughly 31% observed a single time. Breast cancer patients provided tissue from their axillary draining lymph nodes. Sequenced material: axillary lymph node tissue. These receptors were collected from a female donor with breast cancer. Some clones in this sample may be carry-over from other donors' samples.

About this clonotype itself: The limits of the CDR3 on the DNA are not certain, so only TCRdb's listed CDR3 is given. This rearrangement joins TRBV2 to TRBJ1-3; the table names TRBD1, a call not compared with the DNA. The CDR3 adds up to 18 amino acids, both ends counted. Germline V lookup: CDR1 SNHLY, CDR2 FYNNEI. The CDR3 region is CASSLQGEAFFGQGTRYF.

This clonotype was observed at least ten times. The chain couples TRBV24-1 to TRBJ2-1, with TRBD1 matching over 10 bases. This CDR3 is 15 amino acids long. Per the germline V gene, CDR1 is KGHDR and CDR2 is SFDVKD. V lost 6 bases and J lost 9; bases outside the gene matches: 10. The CDR3 sequence: CATSRFGQGGGEQFF. The DNA for the CDR3 is TGTGCCACCAGTCGATTCGGACAGGGGGGGGGTGAGCAGTTCTTC.

Concerning this clonotype itself: A single base separates this from a much larger clone, so it may be a read error. This sequence joins TRBV20-1 and TRBJ2-2; 15 bases agree with TRBD2. The germline V gene has CDR1 DFQATT and CDR2 SNEGSKA (reference sequence). The CDR3 totals 19 residues. As DNA, the CDR3 is TGCAGTGCAACCATGCCCGGACTAGCGGGAGGGCCGAACGCCGGGGAGCTGTTTTTT. Protein sequence: CSATMPGLAGGPNAGELFF.